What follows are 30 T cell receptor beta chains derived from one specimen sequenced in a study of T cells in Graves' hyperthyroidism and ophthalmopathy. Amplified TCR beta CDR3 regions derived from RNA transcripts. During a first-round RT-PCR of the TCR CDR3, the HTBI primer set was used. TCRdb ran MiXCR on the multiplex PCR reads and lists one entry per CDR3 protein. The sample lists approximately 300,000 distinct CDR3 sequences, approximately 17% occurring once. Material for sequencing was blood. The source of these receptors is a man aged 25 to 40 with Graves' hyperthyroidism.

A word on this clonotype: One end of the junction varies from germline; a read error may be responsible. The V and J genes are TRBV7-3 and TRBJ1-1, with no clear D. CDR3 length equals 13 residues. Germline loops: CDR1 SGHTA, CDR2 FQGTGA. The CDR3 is CASSHPDREAKIF. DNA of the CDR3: TGTGCCAGCAGCCATCCAGACCGGGAGGCGAAGATCTTT.

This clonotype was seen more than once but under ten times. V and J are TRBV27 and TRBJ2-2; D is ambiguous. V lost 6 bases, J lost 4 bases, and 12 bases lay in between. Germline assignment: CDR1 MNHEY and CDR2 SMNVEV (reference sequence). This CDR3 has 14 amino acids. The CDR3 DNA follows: TGTGCCAGCAGCCTAAGGGTCCGCACCGGGGAGCTGTTTTTT. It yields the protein CASSLRVRTGELFF.

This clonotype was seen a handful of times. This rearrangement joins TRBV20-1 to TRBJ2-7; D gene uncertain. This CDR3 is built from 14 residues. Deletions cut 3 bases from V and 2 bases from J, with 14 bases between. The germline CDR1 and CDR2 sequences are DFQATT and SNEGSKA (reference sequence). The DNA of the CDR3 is TGCAGTGCTAGGCCCGGCAGAGTGACCTACGAGCAGTACTTC. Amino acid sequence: CSARPGRVTYEQYF.

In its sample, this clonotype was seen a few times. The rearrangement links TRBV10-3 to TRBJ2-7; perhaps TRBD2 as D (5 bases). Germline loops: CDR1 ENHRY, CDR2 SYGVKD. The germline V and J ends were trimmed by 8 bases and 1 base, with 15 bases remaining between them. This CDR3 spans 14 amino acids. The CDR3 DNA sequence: TGTGCCATCTCGGACTCCCTAGTTTCCTACGAGCAGTACTTC. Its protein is CAISDSLVSYEQYF.

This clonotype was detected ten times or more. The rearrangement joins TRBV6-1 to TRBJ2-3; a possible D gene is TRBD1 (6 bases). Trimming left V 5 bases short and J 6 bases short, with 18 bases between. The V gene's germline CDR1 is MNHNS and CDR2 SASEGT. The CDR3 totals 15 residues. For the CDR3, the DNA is TGTGCCAGCAGTCCCGCTGTAATACAGGGTGATACGCAGTATTTT. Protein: CASSPAVIQGDTQYF.

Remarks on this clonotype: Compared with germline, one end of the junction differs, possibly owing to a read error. CDR3 coding DNA: TGTGCCAGCAGCGCCTCCCTTGGCCCCTACGAGCCGTACTTC. As protein: CASSASLGPYEPYF. The chain is built from TRBV5-4 and TRBJ2-7; D is unclear. The germline V gene encodes CDR1 SGHNT and CDR2 YYREEE (reference sequence). This CDR3 spans 14 amino acids. Looking up the rest from reference TRBV5-4 and TRBJ2-7 gives the full variable domain: ETGVTQSPTHLIKTRGQQVTLRCSSQSGHNTVSWYQQALGQGPQFIFQYYREEENGRGNFPPRFSGLQFPNYSSELNVNALELDDSALYLCASSASLGPYEPYFGPGTRLTVT.

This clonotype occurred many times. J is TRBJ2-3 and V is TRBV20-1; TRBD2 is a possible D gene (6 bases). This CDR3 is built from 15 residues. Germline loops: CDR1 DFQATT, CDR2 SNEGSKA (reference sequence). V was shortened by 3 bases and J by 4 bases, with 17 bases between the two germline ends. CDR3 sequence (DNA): TGCAGTGCTAGTGGGGACTCGAATAATGCAGATACGCAGTATTTT. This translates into CSASGDSNNADTQYF.

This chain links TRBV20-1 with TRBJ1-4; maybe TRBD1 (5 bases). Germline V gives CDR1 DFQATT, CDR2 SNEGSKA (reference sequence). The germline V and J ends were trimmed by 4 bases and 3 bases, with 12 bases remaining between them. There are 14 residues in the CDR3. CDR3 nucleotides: TGCAGTGCTATGGGACTTGAATCTAATGAAAAACTGTTTTTT. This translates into CSAMGLESNEKLFF.

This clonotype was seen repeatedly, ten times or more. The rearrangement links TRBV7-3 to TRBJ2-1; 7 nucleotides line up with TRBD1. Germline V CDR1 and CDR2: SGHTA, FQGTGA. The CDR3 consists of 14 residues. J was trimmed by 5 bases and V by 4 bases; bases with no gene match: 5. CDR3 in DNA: TGTGCCAGCAGCTCCCTGGGACAGAACAATGAGCAGTTCTTC. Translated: CASSSLGQNNEQFF.

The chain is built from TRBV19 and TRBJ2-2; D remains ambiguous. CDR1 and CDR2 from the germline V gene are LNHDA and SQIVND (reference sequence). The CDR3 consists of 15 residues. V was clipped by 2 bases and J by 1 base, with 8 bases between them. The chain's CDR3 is CASSILAENTGELFF. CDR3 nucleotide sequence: TGTGCCAGTAGTATATTGGCGGAGAACACCGGGGAGCTGTTTTTT.

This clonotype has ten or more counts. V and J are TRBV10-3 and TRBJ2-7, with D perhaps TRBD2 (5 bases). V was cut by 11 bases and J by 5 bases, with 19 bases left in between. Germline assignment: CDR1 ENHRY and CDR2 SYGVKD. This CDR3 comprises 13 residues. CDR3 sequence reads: CALSDGLRDEQYF. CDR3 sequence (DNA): TGTGCCCTCTCGGATGGACTCCGGGACGAGCAGTACTTC.

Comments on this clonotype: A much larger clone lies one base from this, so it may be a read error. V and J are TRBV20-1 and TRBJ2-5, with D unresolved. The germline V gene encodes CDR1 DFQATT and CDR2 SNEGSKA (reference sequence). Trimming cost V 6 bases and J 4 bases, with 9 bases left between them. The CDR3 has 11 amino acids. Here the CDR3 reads CSAWPGETQYF. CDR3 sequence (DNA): TGCAGTGCCTGGCCTGGAGAGACCCAGTACTTC.

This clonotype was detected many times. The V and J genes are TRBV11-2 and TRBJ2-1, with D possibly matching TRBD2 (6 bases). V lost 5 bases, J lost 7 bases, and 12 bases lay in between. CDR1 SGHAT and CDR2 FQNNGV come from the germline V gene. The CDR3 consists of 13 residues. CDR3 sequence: CASSERRGNEQFF. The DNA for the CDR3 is TGTGCCAGCAGCGAAAGGAGGGGAAATGAGCAGTTCTTC.

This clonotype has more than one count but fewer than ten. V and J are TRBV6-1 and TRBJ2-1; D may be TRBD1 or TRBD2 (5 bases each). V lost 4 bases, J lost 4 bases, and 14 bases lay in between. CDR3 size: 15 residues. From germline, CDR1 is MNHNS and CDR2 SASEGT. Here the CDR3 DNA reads TGTGCCAGCAGTGGGGACGTAAATACTTACAATGAGCAGTTCTTC. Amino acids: CASSGDVNTYNEQFF.

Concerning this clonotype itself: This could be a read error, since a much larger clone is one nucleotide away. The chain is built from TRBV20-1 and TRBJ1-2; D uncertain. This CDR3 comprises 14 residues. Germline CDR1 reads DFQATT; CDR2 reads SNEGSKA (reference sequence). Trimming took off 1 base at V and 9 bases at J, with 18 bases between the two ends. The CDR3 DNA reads TGCAGTGCTAGAGGGGAAGGTTCGGACCATCGCTACACCTTC. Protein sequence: CSARGEGSDHRYTF.

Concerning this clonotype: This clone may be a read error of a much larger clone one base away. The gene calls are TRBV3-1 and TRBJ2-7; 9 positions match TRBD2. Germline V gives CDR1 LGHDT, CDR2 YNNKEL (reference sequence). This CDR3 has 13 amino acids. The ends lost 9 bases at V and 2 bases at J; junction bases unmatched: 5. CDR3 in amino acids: CARGRTSAYEQYF. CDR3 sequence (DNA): TGTGCCAGGGGCAGGACTAGCGCCTACGAGCAGTACTTC.

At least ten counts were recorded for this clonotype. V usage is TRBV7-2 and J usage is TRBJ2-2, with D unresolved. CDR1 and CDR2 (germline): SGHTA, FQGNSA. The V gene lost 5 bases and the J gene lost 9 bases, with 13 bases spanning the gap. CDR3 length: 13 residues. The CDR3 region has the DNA TGTGCCAGCAGCCCCCGAAGGCCCTGGGAGCTGTTTTTT. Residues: CASSPRRPWELFF. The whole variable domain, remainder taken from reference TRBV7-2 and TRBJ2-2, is GAGVSQSPSNKVTEKGKDVELRCDPISGHTALYWYRQSLGQGLEFLIYFQGNSAPDKSGLPSDRFSAERTGGSVSTLTIQRTQQEDSAVYLCASSPRRPWELFFGEGSRLTVL.

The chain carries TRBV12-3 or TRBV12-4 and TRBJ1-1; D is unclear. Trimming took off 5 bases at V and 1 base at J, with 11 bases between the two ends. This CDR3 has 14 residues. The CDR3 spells CASSVGPANTEAFF. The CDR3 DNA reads TGTGCCAGCAGTGTCGGGCCAGCGAACACTGAAGCTTTCTTT.

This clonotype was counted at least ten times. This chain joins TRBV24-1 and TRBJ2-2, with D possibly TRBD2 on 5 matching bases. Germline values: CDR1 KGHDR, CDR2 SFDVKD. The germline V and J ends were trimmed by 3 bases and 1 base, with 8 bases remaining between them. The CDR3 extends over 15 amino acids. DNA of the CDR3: TGTGCCACCAGTGATCGGGCGGGGAACACCGGGGAGCTGTTTTTT. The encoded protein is CATSDRAGNTGELFF.

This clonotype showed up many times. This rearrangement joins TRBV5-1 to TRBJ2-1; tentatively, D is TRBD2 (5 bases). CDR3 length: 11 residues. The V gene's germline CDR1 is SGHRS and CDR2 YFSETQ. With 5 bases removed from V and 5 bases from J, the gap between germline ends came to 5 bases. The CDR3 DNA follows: TGCGCCAGCAGGGAGGACAATGAGCAGTTCTTC. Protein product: CASREDNEQFF.

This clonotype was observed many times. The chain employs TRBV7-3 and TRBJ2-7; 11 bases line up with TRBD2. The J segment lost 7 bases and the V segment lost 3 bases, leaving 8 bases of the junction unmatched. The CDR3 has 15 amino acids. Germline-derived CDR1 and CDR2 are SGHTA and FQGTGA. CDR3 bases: TGTGCCAGCAGCTTTGGGACTAGCGGAGCTCAAGAGCAGTACTTC. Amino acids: CASSFGTSGAQEQYF.

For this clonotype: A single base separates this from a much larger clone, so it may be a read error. CDR3 sequence (DNA): TGTGCCACCAGTAATCAACGGAGCTCCTACAATGAGCAGTTCTTC. This encodes CATSNQRSSYNEQFF. The chain couples TRBV24-1 to TRBJ2-1; D unresolved. The V end lost 6 bases, the J end lost 0 bases, and 11 bases lay between the germline ends. The germline V gene encodes CDR1 KGHDR and CDR2 SFDVKD. The CDR3 is 15 amino acids.

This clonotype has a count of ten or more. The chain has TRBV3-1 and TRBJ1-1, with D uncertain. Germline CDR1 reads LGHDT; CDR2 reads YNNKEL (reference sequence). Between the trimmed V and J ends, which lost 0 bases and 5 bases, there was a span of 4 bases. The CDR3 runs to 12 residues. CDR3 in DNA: TGTGCCAGCAGCCAAGATGGGACTGAAGCTTTCTTT. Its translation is CASSQDGTEAFF. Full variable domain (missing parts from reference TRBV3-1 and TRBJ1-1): DTAVSQTPKYLVTQMGNDKSIKCEQNLGHDTMYWYKQDSKKFLKIMFSYNNKELIINETVPNRFSPKSPDKAHLNLHINSLELGDSAVYFCASSQDGTEAFFGQGTRLTVV.

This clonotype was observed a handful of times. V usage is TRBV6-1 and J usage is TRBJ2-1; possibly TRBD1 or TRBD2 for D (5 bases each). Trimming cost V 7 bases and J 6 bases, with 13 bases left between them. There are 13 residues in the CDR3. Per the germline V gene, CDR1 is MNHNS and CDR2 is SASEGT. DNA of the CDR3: TGTGCCAGCAAACGGGACCCCATCAATGAGCAGTTCTTC. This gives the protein CASKRDPINEQFF.

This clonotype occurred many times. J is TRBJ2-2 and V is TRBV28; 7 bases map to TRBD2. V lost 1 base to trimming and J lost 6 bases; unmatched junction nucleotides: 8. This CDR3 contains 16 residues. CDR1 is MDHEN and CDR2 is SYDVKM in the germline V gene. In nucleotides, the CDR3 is TGTGCCAGCAGTTTATTGGCGGGAGTCGGGTCCGGGGAGCTGTTTTTT. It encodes CASSLLAGVGSGELFF. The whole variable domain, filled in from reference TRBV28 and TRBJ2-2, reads DVKVTQSSRYLVKRTGEKVFLECVQDMDHENMFWYRQDPGLGLRLIYFSYDVKMKEKGDIPEGYSVSREKKERFSLILESASTNQTSMYLCASSLLAGVGSGELFFGEGSRLTVL.

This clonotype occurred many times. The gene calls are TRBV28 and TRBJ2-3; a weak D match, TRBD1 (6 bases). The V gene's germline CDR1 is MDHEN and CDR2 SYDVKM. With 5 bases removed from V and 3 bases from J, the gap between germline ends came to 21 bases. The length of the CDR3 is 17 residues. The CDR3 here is CASSLLTGRVGTDTQYF. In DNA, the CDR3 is TGTGCCAGCAGTCTTCTGACAGGAAGAGTTGGAACAGATACGCAGTATTTT.

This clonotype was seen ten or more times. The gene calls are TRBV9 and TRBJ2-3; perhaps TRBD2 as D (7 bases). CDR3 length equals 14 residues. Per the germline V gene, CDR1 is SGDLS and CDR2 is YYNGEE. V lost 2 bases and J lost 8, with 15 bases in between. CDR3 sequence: CASSVGGGTGTQYF. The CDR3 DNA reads TGTGCCAGCAGCGTGGGAGGGGGAACGGGTACGCAGTATTTT.

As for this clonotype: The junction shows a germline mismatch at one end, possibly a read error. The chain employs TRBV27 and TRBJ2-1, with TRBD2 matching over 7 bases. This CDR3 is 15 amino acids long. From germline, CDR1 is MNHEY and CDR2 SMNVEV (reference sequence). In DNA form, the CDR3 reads TGTGCCAGCATGCCATCGCGGGAGTTAGGCAATGAGCAGCTCTTC. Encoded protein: CASMPSRELGNEQLF.

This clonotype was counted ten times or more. CDR3: CATSDSKGGRSQETQYF. The CDR3 DNA sequence: TGTGCCACCAGTGACTCAAAAGGGGGCCGTAGTCAAGAGACCCAGTACTTC. V is TRBV24-1 and J is TRBJ2-5; 7 bases fit TRBD1. J lost 2 bases, V lost 4 bases, and 12 bases had no gene match. CDR3 length: 17 amino acids. Germline-derived CDR1 and CDR2 are KGHDR and SFDVKD.

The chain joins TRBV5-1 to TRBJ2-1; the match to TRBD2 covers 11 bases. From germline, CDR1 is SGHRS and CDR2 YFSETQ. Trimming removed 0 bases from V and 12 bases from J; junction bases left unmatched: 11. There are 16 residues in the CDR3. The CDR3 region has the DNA TGCGCCAGCAGCTTGGTAGCGGGAGGGCCTATTTGGGGGCAGTTCTTC. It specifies CASSLVAGGPIWGQFF.